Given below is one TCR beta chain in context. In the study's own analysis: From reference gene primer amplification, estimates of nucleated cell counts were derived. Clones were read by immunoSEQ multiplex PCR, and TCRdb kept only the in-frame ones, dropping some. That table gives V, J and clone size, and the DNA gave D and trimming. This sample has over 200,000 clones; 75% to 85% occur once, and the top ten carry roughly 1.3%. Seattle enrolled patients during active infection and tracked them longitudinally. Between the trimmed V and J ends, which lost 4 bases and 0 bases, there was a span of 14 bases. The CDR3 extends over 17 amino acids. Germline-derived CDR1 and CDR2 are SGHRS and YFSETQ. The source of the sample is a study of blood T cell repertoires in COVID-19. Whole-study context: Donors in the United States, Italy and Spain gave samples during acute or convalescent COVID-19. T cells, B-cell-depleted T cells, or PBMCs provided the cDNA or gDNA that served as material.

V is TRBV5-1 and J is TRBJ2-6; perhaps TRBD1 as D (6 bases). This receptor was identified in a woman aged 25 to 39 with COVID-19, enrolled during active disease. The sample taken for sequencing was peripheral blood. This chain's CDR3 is CASSSRQDSSGANVLTF. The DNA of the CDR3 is TGCGCCAGCAGCAGCCGACAGGATAGCTCTGGGGCCAACGTCCTGACTTTC.